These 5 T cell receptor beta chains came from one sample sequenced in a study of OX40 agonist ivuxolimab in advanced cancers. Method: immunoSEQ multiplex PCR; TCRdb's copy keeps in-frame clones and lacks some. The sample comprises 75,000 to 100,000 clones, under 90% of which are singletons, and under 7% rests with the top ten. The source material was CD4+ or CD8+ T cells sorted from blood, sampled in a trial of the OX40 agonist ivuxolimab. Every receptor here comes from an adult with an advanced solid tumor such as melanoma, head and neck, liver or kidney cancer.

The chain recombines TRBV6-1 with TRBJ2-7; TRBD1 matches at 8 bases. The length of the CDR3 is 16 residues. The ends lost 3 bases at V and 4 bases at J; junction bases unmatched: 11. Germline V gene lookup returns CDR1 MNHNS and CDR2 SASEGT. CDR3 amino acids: CASSDLLTGEVYEQYF. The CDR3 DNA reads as TGTGCCAGCAGTGACCTCCTGACAGGGGAAGTTTACGAGCAGTACTTC.

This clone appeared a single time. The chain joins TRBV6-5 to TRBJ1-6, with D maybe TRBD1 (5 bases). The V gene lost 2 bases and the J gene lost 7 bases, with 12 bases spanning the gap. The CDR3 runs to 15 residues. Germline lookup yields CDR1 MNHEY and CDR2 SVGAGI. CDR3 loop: CASSYERGVNSPLHF. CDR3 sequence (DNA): TGTGCCAGCAGTTACGAACGGGGGGTAAATTCACCCCTCCACTTT.

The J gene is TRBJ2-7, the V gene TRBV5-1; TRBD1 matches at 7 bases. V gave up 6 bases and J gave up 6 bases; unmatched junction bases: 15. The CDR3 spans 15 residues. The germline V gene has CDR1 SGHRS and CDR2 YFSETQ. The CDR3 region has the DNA TGCGCCAGCAAAGACGGACAGGCGGCCCGGGGCGAGCAGTACTTC. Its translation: CASKDGQAARGEQYF.

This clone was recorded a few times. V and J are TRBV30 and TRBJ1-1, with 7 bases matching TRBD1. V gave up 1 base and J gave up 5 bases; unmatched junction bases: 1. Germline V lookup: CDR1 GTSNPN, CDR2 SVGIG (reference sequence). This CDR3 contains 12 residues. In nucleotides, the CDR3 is TGTGCCTGGAGTGCAGGGGGGACTGAAGCTTTCTTT. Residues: CAWSAGGTEAFF.

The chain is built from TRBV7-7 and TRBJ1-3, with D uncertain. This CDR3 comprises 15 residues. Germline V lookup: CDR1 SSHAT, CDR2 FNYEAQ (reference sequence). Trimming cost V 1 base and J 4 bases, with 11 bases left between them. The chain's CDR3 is CASSLEAGRGNTIYF. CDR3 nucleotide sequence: TGTGCCAGCAGCTTAGAGGCGGGGAGAGGAAACACCATATATTTT.